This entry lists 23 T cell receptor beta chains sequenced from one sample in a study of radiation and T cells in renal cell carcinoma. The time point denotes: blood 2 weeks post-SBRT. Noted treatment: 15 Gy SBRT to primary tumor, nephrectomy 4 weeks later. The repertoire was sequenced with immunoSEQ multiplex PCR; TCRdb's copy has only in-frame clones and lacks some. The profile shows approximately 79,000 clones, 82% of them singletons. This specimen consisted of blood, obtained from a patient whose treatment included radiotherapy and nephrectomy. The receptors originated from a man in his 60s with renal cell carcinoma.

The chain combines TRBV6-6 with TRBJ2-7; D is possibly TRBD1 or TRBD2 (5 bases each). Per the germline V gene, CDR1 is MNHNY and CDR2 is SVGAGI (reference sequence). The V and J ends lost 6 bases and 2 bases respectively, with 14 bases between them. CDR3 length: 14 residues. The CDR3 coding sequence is TGTGCCAGCAGCCGCCGGGACCACCCCTACGAGCAGTACTTC. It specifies CASSRRDHPYEQYF.

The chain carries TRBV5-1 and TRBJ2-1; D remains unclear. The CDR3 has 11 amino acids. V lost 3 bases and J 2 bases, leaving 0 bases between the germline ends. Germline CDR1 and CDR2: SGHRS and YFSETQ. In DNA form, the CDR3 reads TGCGCCAGCAGCTCCTACAATGAGCAGTTCTTC. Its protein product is CASSSYNEQFF.

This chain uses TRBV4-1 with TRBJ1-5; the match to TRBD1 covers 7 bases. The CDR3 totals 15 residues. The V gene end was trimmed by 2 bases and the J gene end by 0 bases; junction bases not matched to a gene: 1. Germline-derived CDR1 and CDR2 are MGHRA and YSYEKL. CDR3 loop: CASSQRDSSNQPQHF. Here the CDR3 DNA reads TGCGCCAGCAGCCAAAGGGACAGTAGCAATCAGCCCCAGCATTTT.

The CDR3 sequence is CASSLGGAGEETQYF. For the CDR3, the DNA is TGTGCCAGCAGCTTAGGTGGAGCGGGAGAAGAGACCCAGTACTTC. This chain links TRBV7-2 with TRBJ2-5; 8 bases agree with TRBD2. V lost 1 base, J lost 3 bases, and 4 bases stayed unmatched. The CDR3 is 15 amino acids. The germline V gene has CDR1 SGHTA and CDR2 FQGNSA.

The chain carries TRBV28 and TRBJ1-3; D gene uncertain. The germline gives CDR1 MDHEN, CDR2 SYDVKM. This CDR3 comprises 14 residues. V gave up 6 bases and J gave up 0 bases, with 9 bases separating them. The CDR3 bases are TGTGCCAGCAGGCACGAGCTCTCTGGAAACACCATATATTTT. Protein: CASRHELSGNTIYF.

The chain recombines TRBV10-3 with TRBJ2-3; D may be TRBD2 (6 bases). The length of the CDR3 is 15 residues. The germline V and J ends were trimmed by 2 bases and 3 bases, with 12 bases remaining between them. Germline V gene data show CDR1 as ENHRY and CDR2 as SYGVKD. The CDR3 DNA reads TGTGCCATCAGTGAGGACCCCGGAGGGACAGATACGCAGTATTTT. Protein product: CAISEDPGGTDTQYF.

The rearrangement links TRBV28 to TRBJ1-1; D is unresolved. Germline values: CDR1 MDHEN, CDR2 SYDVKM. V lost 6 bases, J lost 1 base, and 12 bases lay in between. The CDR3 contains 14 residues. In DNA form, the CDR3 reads TGTGCCAGCAGACCCATGTCTAGGAACACTGAAGCTTTCTTT. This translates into CASRPMSRNTEAFF.

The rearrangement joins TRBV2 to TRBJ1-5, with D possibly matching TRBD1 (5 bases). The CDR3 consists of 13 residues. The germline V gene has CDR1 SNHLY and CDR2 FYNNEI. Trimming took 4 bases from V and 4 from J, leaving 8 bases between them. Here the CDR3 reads CASSAPGNQPQHF. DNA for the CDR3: TGTGCCAGCAGTGCCCCAGGGAATCAGCCCCAGCATTTT.

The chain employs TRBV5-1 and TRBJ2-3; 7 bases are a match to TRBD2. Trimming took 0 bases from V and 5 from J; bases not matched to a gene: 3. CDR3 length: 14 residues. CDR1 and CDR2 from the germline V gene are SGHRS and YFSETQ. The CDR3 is CASSLALAGDTQYF. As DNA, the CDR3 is TGCGCCAGCAGCTTGGCCTTAGCGGGAGATACGCAGTATTTT.

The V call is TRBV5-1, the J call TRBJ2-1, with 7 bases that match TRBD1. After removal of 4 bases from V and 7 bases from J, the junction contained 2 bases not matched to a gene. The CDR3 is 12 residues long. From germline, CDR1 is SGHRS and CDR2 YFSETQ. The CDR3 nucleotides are TGCGCCAGCAGCCAACAGGGGAATGAGCAGTTCTTC. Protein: CASSQQGNEQFF.

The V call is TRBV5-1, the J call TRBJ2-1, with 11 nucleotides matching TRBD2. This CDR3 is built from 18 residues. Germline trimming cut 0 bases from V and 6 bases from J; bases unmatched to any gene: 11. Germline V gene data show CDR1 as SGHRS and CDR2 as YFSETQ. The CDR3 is CASSLDASGRPTGNEQFF. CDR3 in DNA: TGCGCCAGCAGCTTGGACGCTAGCGGGAGGCCAACAGGCAATGAGCAGTTCTTC.

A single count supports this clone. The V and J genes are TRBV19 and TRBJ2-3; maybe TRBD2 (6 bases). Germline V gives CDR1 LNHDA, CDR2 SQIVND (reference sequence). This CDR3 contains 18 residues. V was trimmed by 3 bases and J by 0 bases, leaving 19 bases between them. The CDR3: CASSMRNPGLVSTDTQYF. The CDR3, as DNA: TGTGCCAGTAGTATGAGAAACCCGGGACTGGTTAGCACAGATACGCAGTATTTT.

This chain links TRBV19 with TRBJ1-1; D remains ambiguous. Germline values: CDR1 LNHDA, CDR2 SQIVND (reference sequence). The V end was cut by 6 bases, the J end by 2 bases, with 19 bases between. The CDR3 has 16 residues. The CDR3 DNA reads TGTGCCAGTAGAGCACCCCCGGACTTAATTAACACTGAAGCTTTCTTT. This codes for CASRAPPDLINTEAFF.

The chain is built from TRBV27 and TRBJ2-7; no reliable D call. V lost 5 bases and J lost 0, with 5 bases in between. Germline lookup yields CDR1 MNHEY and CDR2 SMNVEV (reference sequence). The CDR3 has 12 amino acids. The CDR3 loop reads CASSQSSYEQYF. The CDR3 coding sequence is TGTGCCAGCAGTCAAAGCTCCTACGAGCAGTACTTC.

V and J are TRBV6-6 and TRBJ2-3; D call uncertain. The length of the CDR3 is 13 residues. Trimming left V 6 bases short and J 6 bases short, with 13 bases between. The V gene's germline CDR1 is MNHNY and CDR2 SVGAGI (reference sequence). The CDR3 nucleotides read TGTGCCAGCAGGACCCCCCGGCGGGATACGCAGTATTTT. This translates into CASRTPRRDTQYF.

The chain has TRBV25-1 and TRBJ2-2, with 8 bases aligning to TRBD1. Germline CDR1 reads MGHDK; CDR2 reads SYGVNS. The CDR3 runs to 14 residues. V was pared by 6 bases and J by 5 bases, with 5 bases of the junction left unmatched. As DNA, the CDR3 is TGTGCCAGCAGCCCGGACAGGGTGACCGGGGAGCTGTTTTTT. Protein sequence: CASSPDRVTGELFF.

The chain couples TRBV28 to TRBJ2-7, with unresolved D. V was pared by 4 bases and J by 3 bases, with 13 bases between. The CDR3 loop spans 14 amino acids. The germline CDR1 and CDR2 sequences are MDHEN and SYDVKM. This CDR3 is CASSSPQRVYEQYF. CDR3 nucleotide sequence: TGTGCCAGCAGTTCCCCCCAGCGCGTCTACGAGCAGTACTTC.

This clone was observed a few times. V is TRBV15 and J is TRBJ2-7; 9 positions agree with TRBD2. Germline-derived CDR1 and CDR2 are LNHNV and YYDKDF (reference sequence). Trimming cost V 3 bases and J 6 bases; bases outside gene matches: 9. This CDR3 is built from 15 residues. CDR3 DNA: TGTGCCACCAGCAGTGATCTAGCGGGAAGGGGCGAGCAGTACTTC. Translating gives CATSSDLAGRGEQYF.

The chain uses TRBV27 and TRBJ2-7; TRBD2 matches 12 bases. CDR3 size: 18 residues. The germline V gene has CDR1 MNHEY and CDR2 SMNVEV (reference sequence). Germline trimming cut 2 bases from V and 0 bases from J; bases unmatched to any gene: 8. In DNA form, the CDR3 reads TGTGCCAGCAGTTTACGCGCTAGCGGGAGGGTCACCTCCTACGAGCAGTACTTC. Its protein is CASSLRASGRVTSYEQYF.

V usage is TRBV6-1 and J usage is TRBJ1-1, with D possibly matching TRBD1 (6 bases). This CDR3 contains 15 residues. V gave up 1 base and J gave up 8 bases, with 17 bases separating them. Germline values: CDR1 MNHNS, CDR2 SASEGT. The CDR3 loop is CASSEGVNRVLEAFF. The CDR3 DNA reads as TGTGCCAGCAGTGAAGGGGTAAACAGGGTCTTGGAAGCTTTCTTT.

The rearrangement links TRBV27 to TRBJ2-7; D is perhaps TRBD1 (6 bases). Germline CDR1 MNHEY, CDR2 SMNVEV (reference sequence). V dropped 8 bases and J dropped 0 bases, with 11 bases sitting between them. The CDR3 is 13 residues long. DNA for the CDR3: TGTGCCAGCCGGCCGACAGGCTCCTACGAGCAGTACTTC. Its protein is CASRPTGSYEQYF.

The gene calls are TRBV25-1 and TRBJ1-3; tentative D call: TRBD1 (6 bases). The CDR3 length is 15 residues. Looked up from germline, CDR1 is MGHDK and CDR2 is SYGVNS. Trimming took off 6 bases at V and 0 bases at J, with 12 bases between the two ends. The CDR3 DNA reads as TGTGCCAGCAGAGGACAGTTCTCCTCTGGAAACACCATATATTTT. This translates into CASRGQFSSGNTIYF.

CDR3 DNA: TGCGCCAGCAGCCCGGGGCAGCTGGGCTCCTACGAGCAGTACTTC. This sequence encodes CASSPGQLGSYEQYF. The chain links TRBV5-1 to TRBJ2-7; tentatively, D is TRBD1 or TRBD2 (5 bases each). The CDR3 is 15 amino acids. CDR1 and CDR2 from the germline V gene are SGHRS and YFSETQ. The ends were cut back, 4 bases at V and 0 bases at J, with 14 bases in the middle.